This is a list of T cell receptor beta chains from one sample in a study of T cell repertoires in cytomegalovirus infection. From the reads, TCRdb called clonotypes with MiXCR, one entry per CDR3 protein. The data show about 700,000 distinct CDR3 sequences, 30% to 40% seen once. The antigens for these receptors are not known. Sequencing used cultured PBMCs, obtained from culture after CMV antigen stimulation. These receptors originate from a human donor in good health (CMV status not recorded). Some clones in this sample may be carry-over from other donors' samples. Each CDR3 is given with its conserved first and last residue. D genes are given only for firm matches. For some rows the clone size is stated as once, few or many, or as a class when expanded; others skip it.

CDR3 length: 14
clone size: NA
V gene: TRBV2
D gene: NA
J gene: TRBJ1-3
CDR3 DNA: TGTGCCAGCACTGGGGATCTCTCTGGAAACACCATATATTTT
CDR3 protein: CASTGDLSGNTIYF

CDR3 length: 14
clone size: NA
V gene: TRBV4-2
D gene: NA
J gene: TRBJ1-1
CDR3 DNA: TGTGCCAGCAGCCAACAGCGAGGATCCGAGGAAGCTTTCTTT
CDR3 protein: CASSQQRGSEEAFF

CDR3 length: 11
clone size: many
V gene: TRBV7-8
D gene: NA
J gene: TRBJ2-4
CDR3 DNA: TGTGCCAGCGCCCCCAAAAACATTCAGTACTTC
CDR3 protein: CASAPKNIQYF

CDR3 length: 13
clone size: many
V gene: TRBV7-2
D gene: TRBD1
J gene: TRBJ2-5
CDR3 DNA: TGTGCCAGCAGACCGACAGGGGAAGAGACCCAGTACTTC
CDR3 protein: CASRPTGEETQYF

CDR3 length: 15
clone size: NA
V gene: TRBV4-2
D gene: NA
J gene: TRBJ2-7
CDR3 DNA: TGTGCCAGCAGCTCAAGACCCAACGCACGGTACGAGCAGTACTTC
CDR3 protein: CASSSRPNARYEQYF

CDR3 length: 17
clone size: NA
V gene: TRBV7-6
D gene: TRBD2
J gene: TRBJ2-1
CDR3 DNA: TGTGCCAGCAGCCGCAAGTTGGGACTAGCTGGGGACAATGAGCAGTTCTTC
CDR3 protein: CASSRKLGLAGDNEQFF

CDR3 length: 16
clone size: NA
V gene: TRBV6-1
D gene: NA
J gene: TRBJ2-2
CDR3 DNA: TGTGCCAGCAGTGAAGTCCTCGGGACCGCCTACGGGGAGCTGTTTTTT
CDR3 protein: CASSEVLGTAYGELFF

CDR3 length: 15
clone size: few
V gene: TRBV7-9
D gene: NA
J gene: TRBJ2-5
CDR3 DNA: TGTGCCAGCAGCCTGGTCGGACACGGTCAAGAGACCCAGTACTTC
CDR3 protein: CASSLVGHGQETQYF

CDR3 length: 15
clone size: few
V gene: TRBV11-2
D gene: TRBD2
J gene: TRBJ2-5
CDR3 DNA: TGTGCCAGCAGCTTAAGACTAGCGGGATGGGAGACCCAGTACTTC
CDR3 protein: CASSLRLAGWETQYF

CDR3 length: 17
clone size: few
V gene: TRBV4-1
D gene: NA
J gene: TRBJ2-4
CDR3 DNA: TGCGCCAGCAGCCAAGAAGGATTGCAACGGGCCAAAAACATTCAGTACTTC
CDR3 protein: CASSQEGLQRAKNIQYF

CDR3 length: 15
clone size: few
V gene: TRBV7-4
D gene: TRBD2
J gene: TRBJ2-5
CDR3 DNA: TGTGCCAGCAGCTCTCAGCGGGAGGGCCGTGAGACCCAGTACTTC
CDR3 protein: CASSSQREGRETQYF

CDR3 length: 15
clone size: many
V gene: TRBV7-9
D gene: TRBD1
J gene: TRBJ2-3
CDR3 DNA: TGTGCCAGCAGCCGGGACAGCCCCCTCACAGATACGCAGTATTTT
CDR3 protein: CASSRDSPLTDTQYF

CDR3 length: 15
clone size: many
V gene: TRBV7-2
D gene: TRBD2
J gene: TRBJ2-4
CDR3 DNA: TGTGCCAGCAGTCCCGGACTAGCGGGAGGGGGCATTCAGTACTTC
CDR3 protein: CASSPGLAGGGIQYF

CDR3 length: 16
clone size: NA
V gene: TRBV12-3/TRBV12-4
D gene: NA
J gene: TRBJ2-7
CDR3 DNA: TGTGCCAGCAGCGTCGGGGCCCTTGGGGCCTCCTACGAGCAGTACTTC
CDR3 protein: CASSVGALGASYEQYF

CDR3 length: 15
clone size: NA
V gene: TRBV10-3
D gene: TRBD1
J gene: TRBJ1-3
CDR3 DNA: TGTGCCATCAGTGATGGACAGGGAGGTGGAAACACCATATATTTT
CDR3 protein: CAISDGQGGGNTIYF

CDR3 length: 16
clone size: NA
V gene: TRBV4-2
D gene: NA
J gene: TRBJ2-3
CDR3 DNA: TGTGCCAGCAGCCCTCGCGAGGTGGGGCTGTCAGATACGCAGTATTTT
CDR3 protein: CASSPREVGLSDTQYF

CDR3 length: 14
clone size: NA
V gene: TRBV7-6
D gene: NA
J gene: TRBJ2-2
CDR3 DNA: TGTGCCAGCAGCTCTCGAATACACACCGGGGAGCTGTTTTTT
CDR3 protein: CASSSRIHTGELFF

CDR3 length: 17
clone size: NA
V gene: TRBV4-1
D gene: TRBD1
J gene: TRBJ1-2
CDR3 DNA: TGCGCCAGCAGCCAAGATATTTCCTCGGGACAGATGCGAGGCTACACCTTC
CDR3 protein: CASSQDISSGQMRGYTF

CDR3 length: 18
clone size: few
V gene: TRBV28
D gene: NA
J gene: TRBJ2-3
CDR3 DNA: TGTGCCAGCAGTCCTCTTTTGGACTCCCCCCGGCACACAGATACGCAGTATTTT
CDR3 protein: CASSPLLDSPRHTDTQYF

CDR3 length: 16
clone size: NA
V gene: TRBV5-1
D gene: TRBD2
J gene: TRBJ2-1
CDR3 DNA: TGCGCCAGCAGCTTGGTAGCTAGCGGGGGGGTCTATGAGCAGTTCTTC
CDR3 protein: CASSLVASGGVYEQFF

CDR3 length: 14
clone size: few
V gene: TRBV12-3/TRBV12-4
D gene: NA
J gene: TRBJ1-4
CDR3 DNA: TGTGCCAGCGGAACCTCAGGGAACCCGGAAAAACTGTTTTTT
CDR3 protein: CASGTSGNPEKLFF

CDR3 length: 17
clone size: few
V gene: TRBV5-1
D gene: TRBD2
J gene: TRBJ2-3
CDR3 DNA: TGCGCCAGCAGCTTGCGTGGGCTAGCGGGGTCCACAGATACGCAGTATTTT
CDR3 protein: CASSLRGLAGSTDTQYF

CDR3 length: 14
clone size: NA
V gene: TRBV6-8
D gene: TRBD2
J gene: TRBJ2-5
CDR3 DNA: TGTGCCAGCGGAGCGGGAGGGCGGCAAGAGACCCAGTACTTC
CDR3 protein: CASGAGGRQETQYF

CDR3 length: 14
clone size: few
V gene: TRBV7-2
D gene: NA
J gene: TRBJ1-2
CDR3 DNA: TGTGCCAGCAGCTTAGAGGCCAATAACTATGGCTACACCTTC
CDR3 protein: CASSLEANNYGYTF

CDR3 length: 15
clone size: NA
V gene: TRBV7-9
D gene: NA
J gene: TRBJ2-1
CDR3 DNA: TGTGCCAGCAGTCCCTCCGGGTCTAAAAGGGGTGAGCAGTTCTTC
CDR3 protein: CASSPSGSKRGEQFF

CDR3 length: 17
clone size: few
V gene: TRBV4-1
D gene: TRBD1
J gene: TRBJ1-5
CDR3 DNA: TGCGCCAGCAGCCCGTTCGGGACAGCTTATAGCAATCAGCCCCAGCATTTT
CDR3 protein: CASSPFGTAYSNQPQHF

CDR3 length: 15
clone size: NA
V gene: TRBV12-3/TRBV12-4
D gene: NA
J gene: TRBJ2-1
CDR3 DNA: TGTGCCAGCAGTCCCCGGGACGGGAGATATAATGAGCAGTTCTTC
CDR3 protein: CASSPRDGRYNEQFF

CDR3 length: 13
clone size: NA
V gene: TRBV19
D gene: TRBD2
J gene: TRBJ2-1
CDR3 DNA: TGTGCCAGTAGTAAGACTAGCGAGGATGAGCAGTTCTTC
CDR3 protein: CASSKTSEDEQFF

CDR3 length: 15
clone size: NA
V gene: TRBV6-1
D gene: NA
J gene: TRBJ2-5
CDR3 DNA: TGTGCCAGCAGTGAAAATTGGGGGGGCCGGGAGACCCAGTACTTC
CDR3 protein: CASSENWGGRETQYF

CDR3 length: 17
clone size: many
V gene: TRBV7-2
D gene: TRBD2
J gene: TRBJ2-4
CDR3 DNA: TGTGCCAGCAGCTTAACCGCTAGCGGGGGGGCCAAAAACATTCAGTACTTC
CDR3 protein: CASSLTASGGAKNIQYF

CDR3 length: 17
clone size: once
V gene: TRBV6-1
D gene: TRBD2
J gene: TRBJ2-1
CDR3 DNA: TGTGCCAGCAGTGAATGGGGGCTAGCGGGGATATACAATGAGCAGTTCTTC
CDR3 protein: CASSEWGLAGIYNEQFF

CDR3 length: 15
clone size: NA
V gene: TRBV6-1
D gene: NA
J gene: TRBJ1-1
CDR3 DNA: TGTGCCAGCCACGGACTCTCGGGGGCGAACACTGAAGCTTTCTTT
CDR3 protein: CASHGLSGANTEAFF

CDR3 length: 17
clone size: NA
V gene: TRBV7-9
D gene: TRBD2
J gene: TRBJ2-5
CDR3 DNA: TGTGCCAGCAGCCTTCCTCCGGGACTAGCGTACCAAGAGACCCAGTACTTC
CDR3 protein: CASSLPPGLAYQETQYF

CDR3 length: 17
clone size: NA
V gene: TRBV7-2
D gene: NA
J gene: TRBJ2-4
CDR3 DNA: TGTGCCAGCAGCTTAGGGTCCGGGGGGCTGGTGGGAAACATTCAGTACTTC
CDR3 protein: CASSLGSGGLVGNIQYF

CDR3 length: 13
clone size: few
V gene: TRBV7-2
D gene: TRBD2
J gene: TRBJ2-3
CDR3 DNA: TGTGCCAGCAGCCAGGGACTAGCGGGGGCCCAGTATTTT
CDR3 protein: CASSQGLAGAQYF

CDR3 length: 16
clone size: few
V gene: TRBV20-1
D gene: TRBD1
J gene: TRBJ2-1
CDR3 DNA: TGCAGTGCTGGAGGGCGCACAGGGGGCGGTTACAATGAGCAGTTCTTC
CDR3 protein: CSAGGRTGGGYNEQFF

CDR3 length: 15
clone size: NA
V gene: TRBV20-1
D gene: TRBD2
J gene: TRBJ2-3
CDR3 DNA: TGCAGTGCCCCGATCCCTGGCGGGAGGGCAAATACGCAGTATTTT
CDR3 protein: CSAPIPGGRANTQYF

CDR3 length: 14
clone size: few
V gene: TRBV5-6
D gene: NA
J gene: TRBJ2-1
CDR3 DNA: TGTGCCAGCACCCCGATGACTAGTTACAATGAGCAGTTCTTC
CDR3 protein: CASTPMTSYNEQFF

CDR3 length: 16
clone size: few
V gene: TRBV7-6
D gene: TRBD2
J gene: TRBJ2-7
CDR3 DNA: TGTGCCAGCAGCTTAGACACGGGACTAATTAAGTACGAGCAGTACTTC
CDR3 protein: CASSLDTGLIKYEQYF

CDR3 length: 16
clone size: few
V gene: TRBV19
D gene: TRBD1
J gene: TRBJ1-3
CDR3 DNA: TGTGCCAGTAGTACCCCACACAGGGGTGGTGGAAACACCATATATTTT
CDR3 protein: CASSTPHRGGGNTIYF

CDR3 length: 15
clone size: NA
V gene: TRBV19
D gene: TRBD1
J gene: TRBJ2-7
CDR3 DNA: TGTGCCAGTAGTATCGGGACAGGGACGTCCTACGAGCAGTACTTC
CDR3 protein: CASSIGTGTSYEQYF

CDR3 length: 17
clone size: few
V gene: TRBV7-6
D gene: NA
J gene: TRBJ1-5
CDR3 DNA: TGTGCCAGCAGCCCCCCCACAGGAAGCGATAGCAATCAGCCCCAGCATTTT
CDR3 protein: CASSPPTGSDSNQPQHF

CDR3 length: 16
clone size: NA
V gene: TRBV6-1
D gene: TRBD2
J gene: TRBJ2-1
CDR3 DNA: TGTGCCAGCAGTTCCAAACGACTAGCGAACGGGATAGAGCAGTTCTTC
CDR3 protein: CASSSKRLANGIEQFF

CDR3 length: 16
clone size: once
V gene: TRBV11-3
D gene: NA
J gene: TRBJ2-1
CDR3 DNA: TGTGCCAGCAGCTTAGATCGGGGTAGAGGGAAGGGTGAGCAGTTCTTC
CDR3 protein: CASSLDRGRGKGEQFF

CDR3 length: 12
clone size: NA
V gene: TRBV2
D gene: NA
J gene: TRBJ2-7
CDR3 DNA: TGTGCCAGCCAACTCAGCAAATTCGGGCAGTACTTC
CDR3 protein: CASQLSKFGQYF

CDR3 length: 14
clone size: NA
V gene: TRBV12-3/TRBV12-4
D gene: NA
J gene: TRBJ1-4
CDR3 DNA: TGTGCCAGCAGTTTATGGGCGGCTAATGAAAAACTGTTTTTT
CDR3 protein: CASSLWAANEKLFF